This entry features one T cell receptor beta chain sequence. Data came from immunoSEQ multiplex PCR; TCRdb stores just in-frame clones and leaves some out. The sample shows fewer than 20,000 clones, about 82% of them seen only once. J gave up 0 bases and V 0 bases, and 10 bases lay outside the gene matches. CDR1 is LNHNV, CDR2 YYDKDF, per germline (reference sequence). The CDR3 contains 19 residues. This record belongs to a study of control samples from healthy donors and cancer patients. The sequence came from a woman in her 70s with colorectal cancer. What was sequenced was PBMCs. V and J are TRBV15 and TRBJ1-3; 8 bases map to TRBD1. The CDR3 is CATSRDRPRQGSSGNTIYF. The DNA of the CDR3 is TGTGCCACCAGCAGAGATCGGCCCAGACAGGGGAGCTCTGGAAACACCATATATTTT.